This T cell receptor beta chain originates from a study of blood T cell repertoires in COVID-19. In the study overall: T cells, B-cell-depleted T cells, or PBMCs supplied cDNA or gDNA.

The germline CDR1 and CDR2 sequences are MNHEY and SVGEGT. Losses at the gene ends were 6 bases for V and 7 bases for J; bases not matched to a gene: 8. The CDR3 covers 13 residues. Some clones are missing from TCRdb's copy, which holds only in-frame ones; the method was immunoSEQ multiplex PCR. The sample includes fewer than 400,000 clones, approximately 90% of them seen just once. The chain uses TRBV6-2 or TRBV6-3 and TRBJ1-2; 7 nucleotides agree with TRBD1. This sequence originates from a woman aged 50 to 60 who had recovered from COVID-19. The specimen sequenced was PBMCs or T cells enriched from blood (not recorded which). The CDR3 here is CASSNQGVGGYTF. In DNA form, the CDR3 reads TGTGCCAGCAGCAACCAGGGGGTAGGTGGCTACACCTTC.